A single sample gave rise to the 23 T cell receptor beta chains below, sequenced in a study of CD4 T cells in relation to SARS-CoV-2 and coronaviruses. These receptors have no known antigen. The unexposed donors gave CD4+ T cells in about 2010-2019, prior to COVID-19. After about 11 days of culture, CD4+ T cells were isolated. Assay used: immunoSEQ multiplex PCR; TCRdb lists only in-frame clones, some missing. Here the sample spans 29,000 or so clones, 78% being singletons. The sample was CD4+ T cells from PBMCs, cultured in vitro. All receptors derive from a human donor in good health.

This rearrangement joins TRBV2 to TRBJ2-7; perhaps TRBD2 as D (5 bases). Looked up from germline, CDR1 is SNHLY and CDR2 is FYNNEI. The V end lost 2 bases, the J end lost 8 bases, and 22 bases lay between the germline ends. The CDR3 extends over 16 amino acids. The DNA of the CDR3 is TGTGCCAGCAGTGAATACCTCGGAGGCAGCTACAAAAAGCAGTACTTC. This gives the protein CASSEYLGGSYKKQYF.

The rearrangement links TRBV6-2 or TRBV6-3 to TRBJ2-1; D is unresolved. The CDR3 contains 13 residues. CDR1 is MNHEY, CDR2 SVGEGT, per germline. Trimming cost V 5 bases and J 4 bases, with 9 bases left between them. CDR3 bases: TGTGCCAGCAGTAACGAGAAATACAATGAGCAGTTCTTC. Protein sequence: CASSNEKYNEQFF.

This rearrangement joins TRBV5-1 to TRBJ2-5, with TRBD1 identical over 7 bases. This CDR3 region has 12 residues. Germline CDR1 reads SGHRS; CDR2 reads YFSETQ. The V segment lost 4 bases and the J segment 5 bases; nucleotides outside the gene matches: 2. The CDR3 sequence: CASSRRGETQYF. Written as DNA, the CDR3 is TGCGCCAGCAGCCGCAGGGGGGAGACCCAGTACTTC.

This clone was detected once. The chain joins TRBV6-5 to TRBJ1-1; D is unclear. The CDR3 spans 13 residues. V gave up 7 bases and J gave up 6 bases, with 15 bases separating them. CDR1 and CDR2 from the germline V gene are MNHEY and SVGAGI. The CDR3 sequence is CASTPRFSAEAFF. The CDR3 DNA reads TGTGCCAGCACCCCAAGGTTCAGCGCTGAAGCTTTCTTT.

J is TRBJ2-1 and V is TRBV4-1, with 8 positions matching TRBD2. The CDR3 extends over 15 amino acids. The germline gives CDR1 MGHRA, CDR2 YSYEKL. V was clipped by 1 base and J by 10 bases; unmatched bases: 9. This CDR3 is CASSQGGGLMKEQFF. The DNA of the CDR3 is TGCGCCAGCAGCCAAGGCGGGGGGTTAATGAAAGAGCAGTTCTTC.

This chain joins TRBV20-1 and TRBJ2-3, with D possibly matching TRBD2 (6 bases). Germline assignment: CDR1 DFQATT and CDR2 SNEGSKA (reference sequence). With 3 bases removed from V and 4 bases from J, the gap between germline ends came to 14 bases. The length of the CDR3 is 14 residues. The CDR3 nucleotides read TGCAGTGCTAGTAAGGAGGGGAAAGCAGATACGCAGTATTTT. Translated: CSASKEGKADTQYF.

V is TRBV18 and J is TRBJ1-1; maybe TRBD1 (5 bases). Germline lookup yields CDR1 KGHSH and CDR2 LQKENI. The V end was cut by 0 bases, the J end by 5 bases, with 16 bases between. This CDR3 is built from 16 residues. CDR3 nucleotides: TGTGCCAGCTCACCACCCAGGGCCCCACGTGCGACTGAAGCTTTCTTT. Translation: CASSPPRAPRATEAFF.

The genes are TRBV19 and TRBJ2-1; 9 bases map to TRBD2. V dropped 5 bases and J dropped 6; count of bases not matched to a gene: 11. This CDR3 has 16 residues. CDR1 and CDR2 (germline): LNHDA, SQIVND (reference sequence). The CDR3 is CASSRPAGGPSNEQFF. The CDR3 nucleotides read TGTGCCAGTAGTCGACCCGCGGGAGGGCCATCCAATGAGCAGTTCTTC.

The chain couples TRBV7-2 to TRBJ2-2; D gene ambiguous. The CDR3 is made up of 15 amino acids. V shed 1 base and J shed 5 bases, with 11 bases lying between them. From germline, CDR1 is SGHTA and CDR2 FQGNSA. DNA for the CDR3: TGTGCCAGCAGCTTAGTTGGCCTGGGGACCGGGGAGCTGTTTTTT. Its translation: CASSLVGLGTGELFF.

Only one count was recorded for this clone. The DNA for the CDR3 is TGTGCCAGCAGCTTCTCGGGGGGTTACGAGCAGTACTTC. This encodes CASSFSGGYEQYF. The chain uses TRBV7-2 and TRBJ2-7; the match to TRBD2 covers 7 bases. Germline V CDR1 and CDR2: SGHTA, FQGNSA. J gave up 4 bases and V 3 bases, and 3 bases lay outside the gene matches. This CDR3 contains 13 residues. Using reference TRBV7-2 and TRBJ2-7 for the parts outside the CDR3, the full variable domain is GAGVSQSPSNKVTEKGKDVELRCDPISGHTALYWYRQSLGQGLEFLIYFQGNSAPDKSGLPSDRFSAERTGGSVSTLTIQRTQQEDSAVYLCASSFSGGYEQYFGPGTRLTVT.

V usage is TRBV3-1 (or the pseudogene TRBV3-2) and J usage is TRBJ1-4, with a tentative D call TRBD1 (5 bases). The germline V gene encodes CDR1 LGHDT and CDR2 YNNKEL (reference sequence). V was clipped by 0 bases and J by 10 bases, with 12 bases between them. The CDR3 is 14 residues long. CDR3 DNA: TGTGCCAGCAGCCAAGACGGGGCGGGCGGAAAACTGTTTTTT. It translates to CASSQDGAGGKLFF.

This chain joins TRBV3-1 (or the pseudogene TRBV3-2) and TRBJ2-7; 10 nucleotides line up with TRBD2. From germline, CDR1 is LGHDT and CDR2 YNNKEL (reference sequence). V dropped 5 bases and J dropped 6; count of bases not matched to a gene: 10. This CDR3 is built from 15 residues. The CDR3: CASSKALAGDGEQYF. In DNA form, the CDR3 reads TGTGCCAGCAGCAAGGCTCTAGCGGGGGACGGCGAGCAGTACTTC.

This chain uses TRBV7-2 with TRBJ2-7; 8 bases are a match to TRBD2. The CDR3 spans 15 residues. Germline-derived CDR1 and CDR2 are SGHTA and FQGNSA. V lost 3 bases and J lost 9; bases outside the gene matches: 13. CDR3 nucleotide sequence: TGTGCCAGCAGCTTCCCCTCGGGAGGGAGTAGCGCGCAGTACTTC. This gives the protein CASSFPSGGSSAQYF.

The genes are TRBV7-2 and TRBJ1-1; no clear D. The CDR3 length is 13 residues. Germline loops: CDR1 SGHTA, CDR2 FQGNSA. V shed 1 base and J shed 6 bases, with 9 bases lying between them. The CDR3 coding sequence is TGTGCCAGCAGCTTAGTTCCCACAGCTGAAGCTTTCTTT. It translates to CASSLVPTAEAFF.

The V and J genes are TRBV19 and TRBJ2-2, with 15 bases fitting TRBD2. V shed 5 bases, J shed 7 bases, and the junction held 5 bases outside the gene matches. The CDR3 has 16 residues. CDR1 and CDR2 (germline): LNHDA, SQIVND (reference sequence). CDR3 protein: CASSGLAGGPFGELFF. The CDR3 coding sequence is TGTGCCAGTAGTGGACTAGCGGGAGGGCCTTTCGGGGAGCTGTTTTTT.

V usage is TRBV25-1 and J usage is TRBJ1-1; 11 bases align to TRBD1. V was clipped by 1 base and J by 6 bases; unmatched bases: 7. The CDR3 contains 16 residues. Germline CDR1 reads MGHDK; CDR2 reads SYGVNS. CDR3 residues: CASSESLGQGASEAFF. The CDR3 DNA sequence: TGTGCCAGCAGTGAATCACTAGGACAGGGGGCTTCTGAAGCTTTCTTT.

J is TRBJ2-2 and V is TRBV7-6; TRBD2 might be the D (7 bases). In germline, CDR1 is SGHVS, CDR2 FNYEAQ. The CDR3 has 16 residues. Trimming stripped 1 base from V and 0 bases from J, with 9 bases between. CDR3 nucleotides: TGTGCCAGCAGCTTAGTAGGGGGGGCGAACACCGGGGAGCTGTTTTTT. Translating gives CASSLVGGANTGELFF.

This clone was found a few times. The CDR3 spells CASSAGGAGGAYGYTF. The CDR3 DNA reads as TGTGCCAGCAGCGCGGGGGGGGCAGGGGGCGCCTATGGCTACACCTTC. The rearrangement uses TRBV9 and TRBJ1-2; 8 nucleotides line up with TRBD1. The CDR3 length is 16 residues. Germline CDR1 is SGDLS and CDR2 is YYNGEE. V dropped 3 bases and J dropped 4; count of bases not matched to a gene: 11.

This chain connects TRBV19 to TRBJ1-1; D uncertain. With 3 bases removed from V and 1 base from J, the gap between germline ends came to 15 bases. Per the germline V gene, CDR1 is LNHDA and CDR2 is SQIVND (reference sequence). This CDR3 contains 16 residues. CDR3 sequence reads: CASSIPLQRGNTEAFF. CDR3 coding DNA: TGTGCCAGTAGTATCCCTCTACAGCGGGGGAACACTGAAGCTTTCTTT.

This clone was found once. This chain uses TRBV5-6 with TRBJ1-2; possibly TRBD1 for D (6 bases). The CDR3 is made up of 13 amino acids. Trimming took 4 bases from V and 8 from J, leaving 15 bases between them. Germline V CDR1 and CDR2: SGHDT, YYEEEE. The CDR3 loop is CASSPGGGLGYTF. The CDR3 nucleotides read TGTGCCAGCAGCCCGGGGGGGGGCCTAGGCTACACCTTC.

The gene calls are TRBV9 and TRBJ2-2, with 8 positions matching TRBD2. The CDR3 contains 15 residues. Trimming at V came to 3 bases and at J to 6 bases, leaving 7 bases not matched to a gene. Per the germline V gene, CDR1 is SGDLS and CDR2 is YYNGEE. The DNA of the CDR3 is TGTGCCAGCAGCGAAAGCGGGAGAGGGTCCGGGGAGCTGTTTTTT. Amino acid sequence: CASSESGRGSGELFF.

The chain combines TRBV3-1 (or the pseudogene TRBV3-2) with TRBJ2-2; the D is unclear. Germline V CDR1 and CDR2: LGHDT, YNNKEL (reference sequence). The V gene lost 1 base and the J gene lost 2 bases, with 5 bases spanning the gap. The CDR3 has 14 amino acids. The CDR3 spells CASSQVINTGELFF. The CDR3 nucleotides are TGTGCCAGCAGCCAAGTGATAAACACCGGGGAGCTGTTTTTT.

The chain uses TRBV11-1 and TRBJ1-1; D is unclear. CDR3 size: 13 residues. V lost 5 bases and J lost 3, with 10 bases in between. Germline assignment: CDR1 SGHAT and CDR2 FQDESV (reference sequence). The CDR3 sequence is CASSVSLYTEAFF. As DNA, the CDR3 is TGTGCCAGCAGCGTTAGCCTCTACACTGAAGCTTTCTTT. The full variable domain, with the rest looked up from reference TRBV11-1 and TRBJ1-1, is EAEVAQSPRYKITEKSQAVAFWCDPISGHATLYWYRQILGQGPELLVQFQDESVVDDSQLPKDRFSAERLKGVDSTLKIQPAELGDSAMYLCASSVSLYTEAFFGQGTRLTVV.